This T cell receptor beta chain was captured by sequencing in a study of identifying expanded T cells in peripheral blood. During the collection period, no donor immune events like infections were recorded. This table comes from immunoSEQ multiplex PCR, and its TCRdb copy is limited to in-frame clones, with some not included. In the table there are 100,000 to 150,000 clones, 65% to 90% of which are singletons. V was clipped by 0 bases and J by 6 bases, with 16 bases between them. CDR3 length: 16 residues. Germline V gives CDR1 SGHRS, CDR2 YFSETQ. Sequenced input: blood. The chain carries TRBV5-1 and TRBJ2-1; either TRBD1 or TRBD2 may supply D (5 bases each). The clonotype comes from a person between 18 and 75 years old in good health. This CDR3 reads CASSLGQRSRVNEQFF. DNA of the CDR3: TGCGCCAGCAGCTTGGGCCAGCGGAGCAGGGTCAATGAGCAGTTCTTC.